A selection of T cell receptor beta chains follows, all from one sample in a study of blood T cell repertoires in COVID-19. The assay was immunoSEQ multiplex PCR, and TCRdb's table has in-frame clones only and misses some. The repertoire holds approximately 89,000 clones, with 80% as singletons. The sequencing input was peripheral blood. The source is a woman of 80 years or more with acute or convalescent COVID-19. CDR3s leave out the opening cysteine and the closing phenylalanine or tryptophan.

V gene	CDR3 protein
TRBV2	ADSRGGSNQPQH
TRBV11-2	ASSLDRGQETQY
TRBV6-5	ASSPGQGMQY
TRBV11-3	ASSWTRDIGVSYEQY
TRBV3-1/TRBV3-2	ASSQGRESGRYT
TRBV6-5	ASSYFRDRNSPLH
TRBV5-1	ASRTTAGAETQY
TRBV7-9	ASNPQGDRSTDTQY
TRBV18	ASSPRGGELF
TRBV4-1	ASSHNRRNQPQH
TRBV18	ASSPNRDRGEKLF
TRBV5-1	ASSLGQAEQF
TRBV7-2	ASSLGQAAYEQY
TRBV9	ASKAQGSNEQF
TRBV2	ASSEARRGDEKLF
TRBV5-8	ASSGGTGSTQETQY
TRBV9	ASSAGSGSEQF
TRBV5-1	ASSLTGQISGNTIY
TRBV3-1/TRBV3-2	ASQGVSNEKLF
TRBV27	ATWPQGAVNEQF
TRBV29-1	SVERGAHEKLF
TRBV4-1	ASSRGQGHNEQF
TRBV11-2	ASSLDMSRPLNEQF
TRBV11-1	ASSTRRAHTEAF
TRBV6-5	ASGPLPTDDQPQH
TRBV29-1	SVDSRGLETQY
TRBV10-3	AISARGAEETQY
TRBV5-1	ASNKDRNYGYT
TRBV4-1	ASSQDRETGAFEAF
TRBV28	ASSLYGGGGTDTQY
TRBV3-1/TRBV3-2	ASSLTGTQPQH
TRBV5-4	ASSWKGGLDGYT
TRBV7-3	ASSLTSGGYNEQF
TRBV18	ASSPGQARPDEQF
TRBV2	ASSTGGYEQY